These T cell receptor beta chains were read from a single sample in a study of OX40 agonist ivuxolimab in advanced cancers. The data were produced by immunoSEQ multiplex PCR, yet TCRdb's version contains in-frame clones alone and is incomplete. The repertoire holds roughly 19,000 clones, with roughly four fifths as singletons. The starting material was CD4+ or CD8+ T cells sorted from blood, obtained in a trial of the OX40 agonist ivuxolimab. These receptors were obtained from an adult with an advanced solid tumor such as melanoma, head and neck, liver or kidney cancer. The CDR3 runs from the conserved cysteine through the conserved F or W. D genes are given only for firm matches. The size of a clone is reported for some rows only, either as once, few or many, or as a class for expanded clones.

d_gene: TRBD2
j_gene: TRBJ2-5
abundance: .
v_gene: TRBV18
CDR3aa: CASSPGTSWETQYF
CDR3nt: TGTGCCAGCTCACCTGGGACTAGCTGGGAGACCCAGTACTTC

d_gene: .
j_gene: TRBJ1-5
abundance: .
v_gene: TRBV4-1
CDR3aa: CASSQGDLSNQPQHF
CDR3nt: TGCGCCAGCAGCCAAGGTGACCTTAGCAATCAGCCCCAGCATTTT

d_gene: .
j_gene: TRBJ1-1
abundance: .
v_gene: TRBV5-1
CDR3aa: CASSLGRGTEAFF
CDR3nt: TGCGCCAGCAGCTTGGGTCGGGGCACTGAAGCTTTCTTT

d_gene: .
j_gene: TRBJ1-1
abundance: few
v_gene: TRBV19
CDR3aa: CATRLNTEAFF
CDR3nt: TGTGCCACCCGCTTGAACACTGAAGCTTTCTTT

d_gene: .
j_gene: TRBJ1-4
abundance: once
v_gene: TRBV15
CDR3aa: CATSRDLGTGAFATNEKLFF
CDR3nt: TGTGCCACCAGCAGAGATCTTGGTACGGGGGCCTTTGCAACTAATGAAAAACTGTTTTTT

d_gene: .
j_gene: TRBJ1-5
abundance: few
v_gene: TRBV6-5
CDR3aa: CASSYEEGTQPQHF
CDR3nt: TGTGCCAGCAGTTACGAGGAGGGTACACAGCCCCAGCATTTT

d_gene: TRBD1
j_gene: TRBJ1-6
abundance: .
v_gene: TRBV10-3
CDR3aa: CAISELFRGPNSPLHF
CDR3nt: TGTGCCATCAGTGAGTTGTTCAGGGGGCCAAATTCACCCCTCCACTTT

d_gene: .
j_gene: TRBJ1-1
abundance: .
v_gene: TRBV28
CDR3aa: CASSHGAGLNTEAFF
CDR3nt: TGTGCCAGTTCCCATGGGGCAGGATTGAACACTGAAGCTTTCTTT

d_gene: .
j_gene: TRBJ1-1
abundance: .
v_gene: TRBV6-6
CDR3aa: CASSYSLSNQAFF
CDR3nt: TGTGCCAGCAGTTACTCGTTGAGCAATCAAGCTTTCTTT

d_gene: TRBD1
j_gene: TRBJ1-1
abundance: .
v_gene: TRBV29-1
CDR3aa: CSADRGPIMNTEAFF
CDR3nt: TGCAGCGCTGACAGGGGGCCAATCATGAACACTGAAGCTTTCTTT

d_gene: .
j_gene: TRBJ2-1
abundance: once
v_gene: TRBV4-1
CDR3aa: CASSQVTVNEQFF
CDR3nt: TGCGCCAGCAGCCAAGTAACCGTCAATGAGCAGTTCTTC

d_gene: TRBD2
j_gene: TRBJ2-7
abundance: .
v_gene: TRBV5-1
CDR3aa: CASSLDPGGGSSYEQYF
CDR3nt: TGCGCCAGCAGCTTGGATCCTGGCGGGGGAAGCTCCTACGAGCAGTACTTC

d_gene: TRBD1
j_gene: TRBJ2-3
abundance: once
v_gene: TRBV28
CDR3aa: CASRRVTGGTDTQYF
CDR3nt: TGTGCCAGCCGACGGGTAACAGGGGGAACAGATACGCAGTATTTT

d_gene: TRBD1
j_gene: TRBJ1-2
abundance: .
v_gene: TRBV9
CDR3aa: CASSGTGGVNAYYGYTF
CDR3nt: TGTGCCAGCAGCGGAACAGGGGGCGTTAACGCTTACTATGGCTACACCTTC

d_gene: .
j_gene: TRBJ1-2
abundance: .
v_gene: TRBV15
CDR3aa: CATSTDRRYGYTF
CDR3nt: TGTGCCACCAGCACCGACAGACGTTATGGCTACACCTTC

d_gene: TRBD2
j_gene: TRBJ2-1
abundance: once
v_gene: TRBV7-3
CDR3aa: CASSPRTSGAYNEQFF
CDR3nt: TGTGCCAGCAGCCCACGGACTAGCGGGGCCTACAATGAGCAGTTCTTC

d_gene: TRBD2
j_gene: TRBJ2-7
abundance: .
v_gene: TRBV4-3
CDR3aa: CASSTTGGYEQYF
CDR3nt: TGCGCCAGCAGCACAACGGGGGGCTACGAGCAGTACTTC

d_gene: TRBD2
j_gene: TRBJ2-3
abundance: .
v_gene: TRBV19
CDR3aa: CASSISGGAATDTQYF
CDR3nt: TGTGCCAGTAGTATCAGCGGGGGGGCCGCAACAGATACGCAGTATTTT

d_gene: TRBD2
j_gene: TRBJ2-3
abundance: .
v_gene: TRBV14
CDR3aa: CASSQEGRGSTDTQYF
CDR3nt: TGTGCCAGCAGCCAAGAGGGGCGGGGGTCCACAGATACGCAGTATTTT

d_gene: .
j_gene: TRBJ2-7
abundance: .
v_gene: TRBV12-2
CDR3aa: CASSLGTYEQYF
CDR3nt: TGTGCCAGCAGCTTAGGAACCTACGAGCAGTACTTC

d_gene: TRBD1
j_gene: TRBJ2-7
abundance: .
v_gene: TRBV7-9
CDR3aa: CASSSAGTASYEQYF
CDR3nt: TGTGCCAGCAGCTCCGCCGGGACAGCCTCCTACGAGCAGTACTTC

d_gene: .
j_gene: TRBJ2-1
abundance: .
v_gene: TRBV9
CDR3aa: CASSVGMNSYNEQFF
CDR3nt: TGTGCCAGCAGCGTAGGAATGAACTCCTACAATGAGCAGTTCTTC

d_gene: .
j_gene: TRBJ2-2
abundance: once
v_gene: TRBV6-5
CDR3aa: CASSYSRTGELFF
CDR3nt: TGTGCCAGCAGTTACTCGAGGACCGGGGAGCTGTTTTTT

d_gene: .
j_gene: TRBJ2-1
abundance: .
v_gene: TRBV5-6
CDR3aa: CASSLEMNEQFF
CDR3nt: TGTGCCAGCAGCTTGGAAATGAATGAGCAGTTCTTC

d_gene: TRBD1
j_gene: TRBJ2-7
abundance: .
v_gene: TRBV19
CDR3aa: CASRPQGSYEQYF
CDR3nt: TGTGCCAGTCGTCCACAGGGGTCCTACGAGCAGTACTTC

d_gene: TRBD2
j_gene: TRBJ2-7
abundance: .
v_gene: TRBV29-1
CDR3aa: CSVGRGKGYEQYF
CDR3nt: TGCAGCGTTGGGCGGGGGAAGGGTTACGAGCAGTACTTC

d_gene: .
j_gene: TRBJ2-1
abundance: .
v_gene: TRBV30
CDR3aa: CAWRAGSPLEQFF
CDR3nt: TGTGCCTGGAGGGCAGGTAGCCCCTTGGAGCAGTTCTTC

d_gene: .
j_gene: TRBJ2-7
abundance: large
v_gene: TRBV6-1
CDR3aa: CASRDGLHEYEQYF
CDR3nt: TGTGCCAGCAGAGATGGGTTGCACGAATACGAGCAGTACTTC

d_gene: .
j_gene: TRBJ2-7
abundance: .
v_gene: TRBV11-2
CDR3aa: CASSLVQEQYF
CDR3nt: TGTGCCAGCAGCTTAGTTCAAGAGCAGTACTTC

d_gene: .
j_gene: TRBJ2-5
abundance: once
v_gene: TRBV28
CDR3aa: CASSFGPLRPQYF
CDR3nt: TGTGCCAGCAGTTTCGGACCGCTTAGGCCCCAGTACTTC

d_gene: TRBD2
j_gene: TRBJ2-2
abundance: .
v_gene: TRBV11-2
CDR3aa: CASSLPPGLAGYNTGELFF
CDR3nt: TGTGCCAGCAGCTTACCCCCGGGACTAGCGGGGTACAACACCGGGGAGCTGTTTTTT

d_gene: .
j_gene: TRBJ1-6
abundance: .
v_gene: TRBV7-3
CDR3aa: CASSLSPTGSPLHF
CDR3nt: TGTGCCAGCAGCTTAAGCCCCACCGGCTCACCCCTCCACTTT

d_gene: .
j_gene: TRBJ2-7
abundance: once
v_gene: TRBV2
CDR3aa: CASSEGVSYEQYF
CDR3nt: TGTGCCAGCAGTGAAGGGGTATCCTACGAGCAGTACTTC

d_gene: .
j_gene: TRBJ1-2
abundance: once
v_gene: TRBV9
CDR3aa: CASSGGPHEGVYGYTF
CDR3nt: TGTGCCAGCAGCGGCGGGCCACATGAAGGGGTTTATGGCTACACCTTC

d_gene: TRBD1
j_gene: TRBJ1-4
abundance: .
v_gene: TRBV6-6
CDR3aa: CASSTGGAGQKLFF
CDR3nt: TGTGCCAGCAGTACAGGGGGAGCGGGGCAAAAACTGTTTTTT

d_gene: .
j_gene: TRBJ2-3
abundance: few
v_gene: TRBV9
CDR3aa: CASSAPGREVFDTQYF
CDR3nt: TGTGCCAGCAGCGCGCCGGGCAGGGAGGTGTTTGATACGCAGTATTTT

d_gene: .
j_gene: TRBJ2-7
abundance: .
v_gene: TRBV10-3
CDR3aa: CAISVDIYEQYF
CDR3nt: TGTGCCATCAGTGTGGACATCTACGAGCAGTACTTC

d_gene: .
j_gene: TRBJ1-5
abundance: .
v_gene: TRBV11-2
CDR3aa: CASSLVGGRGQPQHF
CDR3nt: TGTGCCAGCAGCTTAGTGGGGGGTCGAGGTCAGCCCCAGCATTTT

d_gene: .
j_gene: TRBJ1-5
abundance: .
v_gene: TRBV4-1
CDR3aa: CASSRGSQGNQPQHF
CDR3nt: TGCGCCAGCAGTAGGGGGTCTCAAGGCAATCAGCCCCAGCATTTT

d_gene: .
j_gene: TRBJ1-3
abundance: .
v_gene: TRBV27
CDR3aa: CASSLRGISGNTIYF
CDR3nt: TGTGCCAGCAGTTTACGCGGTATCTCTGGAAACACCATATATTTT

d_gene: TRBD1
j_gene: TRBJ2-5
abundance: .
v_gene: TRBV5-4
CDR3aa: CARTNDRARETQYF
CDR3nt: TGTGCCAGGACTAACGACAGGGCCAGAGAGACCCAGTACTTC

d_gene: .
j_gene: TRBJ1-6
abundance: .
v_gene: TRBV6-1
CDR3aa: CASSPGNSPLHF
CDR3nt: TGTGCCAGCAGCCCAGGAAATTCACCCCTCCACTTT